This T cell receptor (beta chain) was recovered during a study of T cell repertoires in cytomegalovirus infection. Study-wide background: A matching HLA type, together with CMV infection, was signaled by public TCR beta signatures.

This clonotype was seen more than once but under ten times. The target antigen is unknown. In TCRdb, the reads were re-called with MiXCR into one record per CDR3 protein. The sample contains around 900,000 distinct CDR3 sequences, about a third of which appear only once. Study results and limitations: The ex vivo response was dominated by HLA-C-restricted CMV-specific TCR beta clonotypes.

Germline V gene lookup returns CDR1 SEHNR and CDR2 FQNEAQ (reference sequence). The CDR3 extends over 15 amino acids. Trimming stripped 5 bases from V and 3 bases from J, with 16 bases between. The receptor was derived from a human donor in good health (CMV status not recorded). Some clones in this sample may be carry-over from other donors' samples. The genes are TRBV7-9 and TRBJ1-1; D perhaps matches TRBD1 (6 bases). This sample comprised cultured CD8+ T cells from PBMCs, obtained from culture after CMV antigen stimulation. CDR3 bases: TGTGCCAGCAGCATACCACAGGGAAGAGACACTGAAGCTTTCTTT. Residues: CASSIPQGRDTEAFF.